The entry below gives a single T cell receptor beta chain sequence along with its context. Other DNA sequences from this sample encode an identical CDR3 as well. The sample is drawn from a study of blood T cell repertoires in COVID-19. Followed over time, Seattle patients had been enrolled while infection was active. Original processing methods: Scientists estimated how many nucleated cells there were by amplifying reference gene primers. Sequenced by immunoSEQ multiplex PCR; TCRdb stores in-frame clones only, minus some. V, J and clone size derive from that table, while D and trimming were established from the DNA sequence. This table holds about 190,000 clones, approximately 87% found once. Germline CDR1 reads SGHNT; CDR2 reads YYREEE (reference sequence). Trimming removed 4 bases from V and 2 bases from J; junction bases left unmatched: 3. This CDR3 spans 14 amino acids.

The clonotype originates from a woman between 70 and 85 years old with COVID-19, enrolled during active disease. Sequencing input: peripheral blood. This chain uses TRBV5-4 with TRBJ2-7; TRBD2 matches at 10 bases. CDR3 protein: CASSPGTSAYEQYF. In nucleotides, the CDR3 is TGTGCCAGCAGCCCCGGGACTAGCGCCTACGAGCAGTACTTC.